The source of this TCR beta chain is a study of a mutant IDH1 vaccine in newly diagnosed glioma. Study as a whole: Onset of vaccination occurred 4-6 weeks following radiotherapy alone, or with temozolomide cycles. Therapy received beforehand was radiotherapy, temozolomide, or both, with most patients given both. Whole-study findings and limits: Vaccine-induced responses were seen in 93.3% of patients, spanning several MHC alleles. Pseudoprogression showed no apparent link to changes in top peripheral T cell clonotypes.

On this clone itself: The antigen is unknown.

The time point was: week 35, safety follow-up. Each dose delivered 300 ug of mutant IDH1 20-mer peptide subcutaneously with imiquimod. Method: immunoSEQ multiplex PCR; TCRdb's copy keeps in-frame clones and lacks some. Here the sample spans about 56,000 clones, around 85% being singletons. The material was PBMCs, obtained from a glioma patient whose treatment included an IDH1 peptide vaccine. This TCR came from a man aged 40-49 years with glioma.

The CDR3 loop reads CASSLTGGRSTEAFF. In DNA, the CDR3 is TGTGCCAGCAGTCTCACAGGGGGGAGAAGCACTGAAGCTTTCTTT. V usage is TRBV27 and J usage is TRBJ1-1; 8 bases line up with TRBD1. The CDR3 is 15 amino acids. The germline V gene encodes CDR1 MNHEY and CDR2 SMNVEV (reference sequence). The V gene end was trimmed by 5 bases and the J gene end by 4 bases; junction bases not matched to a gene: 9.